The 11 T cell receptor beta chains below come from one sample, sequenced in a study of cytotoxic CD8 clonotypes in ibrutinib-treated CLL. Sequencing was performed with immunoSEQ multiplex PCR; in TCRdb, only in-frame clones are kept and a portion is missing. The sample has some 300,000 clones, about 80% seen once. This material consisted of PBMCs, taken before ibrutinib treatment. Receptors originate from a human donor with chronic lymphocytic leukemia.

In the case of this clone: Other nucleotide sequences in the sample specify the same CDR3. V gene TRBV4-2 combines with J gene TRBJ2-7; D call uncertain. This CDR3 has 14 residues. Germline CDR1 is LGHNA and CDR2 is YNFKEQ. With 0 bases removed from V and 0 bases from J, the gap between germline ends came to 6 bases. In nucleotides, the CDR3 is TGTGCCAGCAGCCAAGACAGAGCCTCCTACGAGCAGTACTTC. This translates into CASSQDRASYEQYF.

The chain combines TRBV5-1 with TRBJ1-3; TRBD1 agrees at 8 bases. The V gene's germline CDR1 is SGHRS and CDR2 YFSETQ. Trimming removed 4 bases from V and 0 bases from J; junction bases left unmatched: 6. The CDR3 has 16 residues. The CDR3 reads CASSTLGQASGNTIYF. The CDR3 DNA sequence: TGCGCCAGCAGCACCCTGGGACAGGCCTCTGGAAACACCATATATTTT.

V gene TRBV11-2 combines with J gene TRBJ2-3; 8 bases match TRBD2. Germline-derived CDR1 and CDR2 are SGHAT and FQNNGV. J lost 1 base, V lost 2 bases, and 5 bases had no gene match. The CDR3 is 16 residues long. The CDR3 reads CASSLLSGSGTDTQYF. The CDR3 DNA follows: TGTGCCAGCAGCTTACTCAGCGGGAGTGGCACAGATACGCAGTATTTT.

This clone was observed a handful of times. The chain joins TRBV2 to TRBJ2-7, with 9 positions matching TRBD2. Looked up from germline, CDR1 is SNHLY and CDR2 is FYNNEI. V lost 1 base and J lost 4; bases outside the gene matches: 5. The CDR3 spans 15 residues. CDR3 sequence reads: CASSEVSGSTYEQYF. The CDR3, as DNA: TGTGCCAGCAGTGAAGTTAGCGGGAGTACGTACGAGCAGTACTTC.

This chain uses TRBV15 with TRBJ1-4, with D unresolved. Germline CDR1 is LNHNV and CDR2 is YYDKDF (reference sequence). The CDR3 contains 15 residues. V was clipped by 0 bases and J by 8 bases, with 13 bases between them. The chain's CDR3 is CATSRDNSSPEKLFF. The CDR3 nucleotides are TGTGCCACCAGCAGAGACAACTCGAGTCCCGAAAAACTGTTTTTT.

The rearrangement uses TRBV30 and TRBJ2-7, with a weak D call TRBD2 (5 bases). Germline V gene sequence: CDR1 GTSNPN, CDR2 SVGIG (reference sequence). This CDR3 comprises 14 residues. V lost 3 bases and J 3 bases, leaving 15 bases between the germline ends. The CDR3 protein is CAWRVGGRRYEQYF. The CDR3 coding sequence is TGTGCCTGGAGGGTAGGAGGTCGCCGCTACGAGCAGTACTTC.

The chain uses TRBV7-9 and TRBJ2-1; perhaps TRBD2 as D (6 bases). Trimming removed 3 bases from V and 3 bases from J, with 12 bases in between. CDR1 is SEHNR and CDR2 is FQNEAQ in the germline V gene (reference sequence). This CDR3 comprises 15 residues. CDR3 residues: CASSLGGTVYNEQFF. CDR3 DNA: TGTGCCAGCAGCTTGGGCGGGACCGTCTACAATGAGCAGTTCTTC.

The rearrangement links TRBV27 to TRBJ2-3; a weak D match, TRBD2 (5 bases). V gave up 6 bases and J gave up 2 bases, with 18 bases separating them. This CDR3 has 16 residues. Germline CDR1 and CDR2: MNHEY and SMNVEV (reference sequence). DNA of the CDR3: TGTGCCAGCAGCCCCGGGCGGAGGACCGCCACAGATACGCAGTATTTT. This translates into CASSPGRRTATDTQYF.

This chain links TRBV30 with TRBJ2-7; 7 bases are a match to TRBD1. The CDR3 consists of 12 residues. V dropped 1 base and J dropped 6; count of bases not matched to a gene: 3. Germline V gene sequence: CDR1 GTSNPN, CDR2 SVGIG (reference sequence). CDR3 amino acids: CAWSGTGPEQYF. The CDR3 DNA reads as TGTGCCTGGAGTGGGACAGGCCCCGAGCAGTACTTC. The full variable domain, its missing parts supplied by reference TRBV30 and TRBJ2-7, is SQTIHQWPATLVQPVGSPLSLECTVEGTSNPNLYWYRQAAGRGLQLLFYSVGIGQISSEVPQNLSASRPQDRQFILSSKKLLLSDSGFYLCAWSGTGPEQYFGPGTRLTVT.

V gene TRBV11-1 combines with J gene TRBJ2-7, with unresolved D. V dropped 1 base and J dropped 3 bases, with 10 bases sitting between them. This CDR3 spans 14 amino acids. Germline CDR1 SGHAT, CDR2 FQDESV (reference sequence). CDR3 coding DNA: TGTGCCAGCAGCTTAGTGGGCAAGAGCTACGAGCAGTACTTC. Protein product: CASSLVGKSYEQYF.

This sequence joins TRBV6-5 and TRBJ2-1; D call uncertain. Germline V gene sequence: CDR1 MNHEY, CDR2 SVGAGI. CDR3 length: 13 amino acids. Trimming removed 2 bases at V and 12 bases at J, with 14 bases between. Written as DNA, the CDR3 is TGTGCCAGCAGTTACATTAGAGGTTTTGTGCAGTTCTTC. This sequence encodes CASSYIRGFVQFF.